The 11 T cell receptor beta chains reported below all come from one sample, sequenced in a study of radiation and T cells in renal cell carcinoma. The time point: baseline pretreatment blood. Treatment of the sample: 15 Gy SBRT to primary tumor, nephrectomy 4 weeks later. The method was immunoSEQ multiplex PCR; TCRdb's version includes in-frame clones alone and lacks a portion of them. The repertoire holds some 110,000 clones, with roughly 80% as singletons. The sample in question was blood, obtained from a patient whose treatment included radiotherapy and nephrectomy. Receptors were obtained from a woman aged 60-70 years with renal cell carcinoma.

The V and J genes are TRBV9 and TRBJ2-3; 9 nucleotides line up with TRBD2. Germline loops: CDR1 SGDLS, CDR2 YYNGEE. Germline trimming cut 0 bases from V and 3 bases from J; bases unmatched to any gene: 5. The CDR3 runs 16 residues. The CDR3 DNA sequence: TGTGCCAGCAGCGTAGCGGCCAGCGGGGGGACAGATACGCAGTATTTT. This translates into CASSVAASGGTDTQYF.

This chain links TRBV7-6 with TRBJ1-1; no clear D. The CDR3 has 14 amino acids. V dropped 2 bases and J dropped 1 base, with 8 bases sitting between them. Germline values: CDR1 SGHVS, CDR2 FNYEAQ. CDR3 residues: CASSLTDQNTEAFF. The CDR3 DNA is TGTGCCAGCAGCTTAACAGACCAGAACACTGAAGCTTTCTTT.

This clone was recorded a few times. V is TRBV2 and J is TRBJ1-5; no definite D call. The V end was cut by 9 bases, the J end by 2 bases, with 11 bases between. CDR1 is SNHLY and CDR2 is FYNNEI in the germline V gene. The CDR3 is made up of 13 amino acids. The CDR3 protein is CASMNTGNQPQHF. The CDR3 coding sequence is TGTGCCAGTATGAATACAGGCAATCAGCCCCAGCATTTT.

The V call is TRBV6-6, the J call TRBJ1-2; D might be TRBD1 (5 bases). There are 14 residues in the CDR3. Germline V lookup: CDR1 MNHNY, CDR2 SVGAGI (reference sequence). The V end lost 5 bases, the J end lost 2 bases, and 12 bases lay between the germline ends. In DNA form, the CDR3 reads TGTGCCAGCAGTATCAGGGTGGAGAACTATGGCTACACCTTC. This encodes CASSIRVENYGYTF.

The V gene is TRBV7-9, the J gene TRBJ2-3; 12 bases match TRBD2. Germline CDR1 is SEHNR and CDR2 is FQNEAQ (reference sequence). This CDR3 has 16 residues. J gave up 8 bases and V 5 bases, and 11 bases lay outside the gene matches. Here the CDR3 DNA reads TGTGCCAGCAGCCCGGCTAGCGGGAGGGCCAGGGGTACGCAGTATTTT. This encodes CASSPASGRARGTQYF.

The gene calls are TRBV14 and TRBJ1-4; D gene ambiguous. Trimming pared 5 bases from V and 8 bases from J, leaving 15 bases between. CDR1 and CDR2 from the germline V gene are SGHDN and FVKESK. This CDR3 comprises 14 residues. The CDR3 bases are TGTGCCAGCAGCAAAGGATCACACGGAGAAAAACTGTTTTTT. This translates into CASSKGSHGEKLFF. The full variable domain, rest sourced from reference TRBV14 and TRBJ1-4, is EAGVTQFPSHSVIEKGQTVTLRCDPISGHDNLYWYRRVMGKEIKFLLHFVKESKQDESGMPNNRFLAERTGGTYSTLKVQPAELEDSGVYFCASSKGSHGEKLFFGSGTQLSVL.

CDR3 nucleotides: TGTGCCAGCAGCCAAGATAACAGACCAGAACAGGGCACTGAAGCTTTCTTT. It yields the protein CASSQDNRPEQGTEAFF. The chain links TRBV4-2 to TRBJ1-1; D is perhaps TRBD1 (6 bases). Germline CDR1 reads LGHNA; CDR2 reads YNFKEQ. There are 17 residues in the CDR3. With 0 bases removed from V and 4 bases from J, the gap between germline ends came to 18 bases.

Here the CDR3 DNA reads TGTGCCAGCACCGAAGGGGGAAGTGGTAACGGGGAGCTGTTTTTT. This codes for CASTEGGSGNGELFF. The V and J genes are TRBV6-1 and TRBJ2-2, with D possibly TRBD1 on 6 matching bases. This CDR3 spans 15 amino acids. The germline CDR1 and CDR2 sequences are MNHNS and SASEGT. The V and J ends lost 7 bases and 7 bases respectively, with 19 bases between them.

The chain combines TRBV4-2 with TRBJ1-2; D is unresolved. The germline V and J ends were trimmed by 0 bases and 1 base, with 6 bases remaining between them. The CDR3 has 14 residues. Per the germline V gene, CDR1 is LGHNA and CDR2 is YNFKEQ. The CDR3 DNA sequence: TGTGCCAGCAGCCAAGACAACAGTAACTATGGCTACACCTTC. This encodes CASSQDNSNYGYTF.

This chain connects TRBV9 to TRBJ2-5; weak D call: TRBD1 (6 bases). V was clipped by 3 bases and J by 6 bases, with 21 bases between them. The CDR3 spans 16 residues. Germline assignment: CDR1 SGDLS and CDR2 YYNGEE. The CDR3 region has the DNA TGTGCCAGCAGCGGGGTAGGATTCGGACAGTGGAAGACCCAGTACTTC. It is translated as CASSGVGFGQWKTQYF. Full variable domain (remainder filled in from reference TRBV9 and TRBJ2-5): DSGVTQTPKHLITATGQRVTLRCSPRSGDLSVYWYQQSLDQGLQFLIQYYNGEERAKGNILERFSAQQFPDLHSELNLSSLELGDSALYFCASSGVGFGQWKTQYFGPGTRLLVL.

The V call is TRBV5-6, the J call TRBJ2-5, with D tentatively TRBD1 or TRBD2 (5 bases each). CDR1 is SGHDT, CDR2 YYEEEE, per germline. The V and J ends lost 4 bases and 5 bases respectively, with 18 bases between them. The length of the CDR3 is 15 residues. The CDR3 sequence: CASSRLGPQRETQYF. DNA of the CDR3: TGTGCCAGCAGCCGGCTGGGACCTCAAAGGGAGACCCAGTACTTC.